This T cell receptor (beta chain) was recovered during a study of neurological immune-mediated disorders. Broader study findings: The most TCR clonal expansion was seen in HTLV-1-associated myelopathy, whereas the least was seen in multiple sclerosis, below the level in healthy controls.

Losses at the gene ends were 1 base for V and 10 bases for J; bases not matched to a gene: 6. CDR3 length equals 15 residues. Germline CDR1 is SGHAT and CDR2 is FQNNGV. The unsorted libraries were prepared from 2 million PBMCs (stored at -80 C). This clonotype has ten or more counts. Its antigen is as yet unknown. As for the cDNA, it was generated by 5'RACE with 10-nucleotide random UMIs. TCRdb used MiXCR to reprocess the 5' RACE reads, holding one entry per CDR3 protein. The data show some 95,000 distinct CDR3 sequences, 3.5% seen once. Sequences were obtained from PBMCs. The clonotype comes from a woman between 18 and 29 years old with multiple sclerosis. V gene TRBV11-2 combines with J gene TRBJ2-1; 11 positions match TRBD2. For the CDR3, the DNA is TGTGCCAGCAGCTTAGTGTATGGGACTAGCGGCGAGCAGTTCTTC. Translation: CASSLVYGTSGEQFF.